This T cell receptor beta chain is drawn from a study of T-cell memory formation after mild COVID-19. Study outcomes and limitations: Clones that shrank (day 15 to 85) were balanced CD4/CD8, whereas later expanders leaned CD4+. The authors did not confirm SARS-CoV-2 specificity of second-wave clones peaking day 37.

This clonotype was observed at least ten times. What it binds is not known. TCR alpha and TCR beta cDNA libraries carrying sample barcodes and UMIs came from 5'RACE with constant-segment primers. MiXCR was run by TCRdb on the 5' RACE reads, yielding one entry per CDR3 protein. The sample carries tens of thousands of distinct CDR3 sequences, 10% to 15% recorded once. Sequences were obtained from PBMCs or a T cell subset sorted from them (not recorded which). The sequence was obtained from an adult woman who had mild COVID-19 (a few samples of this study predate the infection). Cell type and time point are not known.

This chain's CDR3 is CASSPGTGGDEQFF. The CDR3 nucleotides read TGTGCCAGCAGCCCCGGGACAGGGGGGGATGAGCAGTTCTTC. The chain carries TRBV5-6 and TRBJ2-1; 11 nucleotides align to TRBD1. CDR1 is SGHDT, CDR2 YYEEEE, per germline. This CDR3 is built from 14 residues. Losses at the gene ends were 4 bases for V and 8 bases for J; bases not matched to a gene: 5.